This T cell receptor (beta chain) was profiled in a study of immune heterogeneity within non-small cell lung tumors. Study-level background: Classification of the tumors gave a handful of squamous cell carcinomas, approximately 10 non-squamous carcinomas and 1 not otherwise specified. Points from the study as a whole: Recurrence of the same dominant CDR3 beta clonotypes was seen across tumor sites within a patient, and site-unique high-frequency clones were present alongside them.

Template material for each sample was roughly 600 ng of bulk tumor genomic DNA. Each primary tumor yielded several biopsies, collected far apart from one another at surgery. Their non-small cell lung cancer was newly diagnosed and untreated, and the patients underwent curative surgery. Surgery with curative intent was being performed on the donors, who were newly diagnosed non-small cell lung cancer patients. From germline, CDR1 is SQVTM and CDR2 ANQGSEA. Trimming removed 4 bases from V and 0 bases from J, with 17 bases in between. CDR3 size: 16 residues. Multiplex PCR employing 32 V and 13 J primers generated amplicons of the TCR beta CDR3. TCRdb reanalysed the multiplex PCR reads using MiXCR and keeps one entry per CDR3 protein. The sample records 3,000 or so distinct CDR3 sequences, roughly 40% being singletons. This clonotype ranks as medium-sized. The antigen is not known.

The J gene is TRBJ2-3, the V gene TRBV29-1; D is unresolved. The source of this sequence is a woman in her forties or fifties with non-small cell lung cancer. Sequenced material: lung tumor tissue. Here the CDR3 reads CSVVPDRQPSTDTQYF. The CDR3 DNA sequence: TGCAGCGTTGTACCCGATAGACAACCGAGCACAGATACGCAGTATTTT.